Listed below are T cell receptor beta chains from one sample, sequenced in a study of CD8 T cells in Susac syndrome. TCRdb fed the immunoSEQ multiplex PCR reads into MiXCR, producing one record per CDR3 protein. The repertoire holds 170,000 or so distinct CDR3 sequences, 90% to 95% seen once, with 0.12% in the top ten. The sample was CD4+ T cells from PBMCs. The receptors were gathered from a human donor with Susac syndrome. Each CDR3 is given with its conserved first and last residue. Each record gives: J gene, D gene, V gene, CDR3 protein, CDR3 DNA. A D gene is named only where the DNA matches it firmly.

>TRBJ2-3|NA|TRBV6-2/TRBV6-3
CASSSRLDTQYF
TGTGCCAGCAGTTCCCGTTTGGATACGCAGTATTTT
>TRBJ1-1|NA|TRBV2
CASMDEVNTEAFF
TGTGCCAGCATGGACGAGGTGAACACTGAAGCTTTCTTT
>TRBJ2-1|NA|TRBV20-1
CSGVRGQTSYNEQFF
TGCAGTGGGGTACGAGGACAGACCTCCTACAATGAGCAGTTCTTC
>TRBJ2-3|TRBD2|TRBV2
CASMRGGTDTQYF
TGTGCCAGCATGCGGGGGGGCACGGATACGCAGTATTTT
>TRBJ2-3|TRBD1|TRBV5-1
CASSSGTGKTDTQYF
TGCGCCAGCAGCTCAGGGACAGGGAAGACAGATACGCAGTATTTT
>TRBJ1-6|TRBD1|TRBV6-6
CASSYRDRVGSPLHF
TGTGCCAGCAGTTACCGAGACAGGGTCGGGTCACCCCTCCACTTT
>TRBJ1-5|TRBD1|TRBV2
CASSTGQPNQPQHF
TGTGCCAGCAGTACGGGACAGCCAAATCAGCCCCAGCATTTT
>TRBJ2-1|TRBD2|TRBV3-1
CASSPAGGAYNEQFF
TGTGCCAGCAGCCCAGCGGGGGGCGCCTACAATGAGCAGTTCTTC
>TRBJ2-7|NA|TRBV30
CAWSVGGGRPYEQYF
TGTGCCTGGAGTGTGGGAGGGGGCCGACCCTACGAGCAGTACTTC
>TRBJ2-3|TRBD2|TRBV14
CASSHAGGTDTQYF
TGTGCCAGCAGCCACGCGGGGGGGACAGATACGCAGTATTTT
>TRBJ2-1|NA|TRBV12-3/TRBV12-4
CASNTLGGTQFF
TGTGCCAGCAATACCCTGGGTGGTACCCAGTTCTTC
>TRBJ2-2|NA|TRBV5-1
CASSLDSNTGELFF
TGCGCCAGCAGCTTGGATTCGAACACCGGGGAGCTGTTTTTT
>TRBJ2-2|NA|TRBV19
CASSIWTEPRNTGELFF
TGTGCCAGTAGTATATGGACAGAACCCCGGAACACCGGGGAGCTGTTTTTT
>TRBJ2-5|TRBD1|TRBV11-2
CASSSLFVTGGQETQYF
TGTGCCAGCAGCTCACTATTCGTTACAGGGGGGCAAGAGACCCAGTACTTC
>TRBJ2-1|TRBD2|TRBV5-4
CASTLQGGKEQFF
TGTGCCAGCACCTTGCAGGGAGGGAAGGAGCAGTTCTTC
>TRBJ1-5|NA|TRBV6-5
CASSYRRNSSPQHF
TGTGCCAGCAGTTACCGGAGAAACTCCTCGCCCCAGCATTTT
>TRBJ2-7|NA|TRBV20-1
CSASATSQGHEQYF
TGCAGTGCTAGTGCTACCTCACAGGGCCACGAGCAGTACTTC
>TRBJ2-1|TRBD1|TRBV12-3/TRBV12-4
CASTRGTGGNNEQFF
TGTGCCAGCACCAGGGGGACAGGGGGCAACAATGAGCAGTTCTTC
>TRBJ1-1|NA|TRBV6-2/TRBV6-3
CASRDTTDTEAFF
TGTGCCAGCCGGGACACGACAGACACTGAAGCTTTCTTT
>TRBJ2-1|TRBD2|TRBV14
CASSHTPLTGTTSGSYNEQFF
TGTGCCAGCAGCCACACTCCTCTCACGGGGACCACTAGCGGATCCTACAATGAGCAGTTCTTC
>TRBJ2-7|NA|TRBV20-1
CSAIAEKTYEQYF
TGCAGTGCAATCGCGGAGAAAACCTACGAGCAGTACTTC
>TRBJ2-3|NA|TRBV11-2
CASSLRQVSTDTQYF
TGTGCCAGCAGCTTAAGACAGGTCAGCACAGATACGCAGTATTTT
>TRBJ2-4|NA|TRBV29-1
CSVELVAKNIQYF
TGCAGCGTTGAGCTAGTAGCCAAAAACATTCAGTACTTC